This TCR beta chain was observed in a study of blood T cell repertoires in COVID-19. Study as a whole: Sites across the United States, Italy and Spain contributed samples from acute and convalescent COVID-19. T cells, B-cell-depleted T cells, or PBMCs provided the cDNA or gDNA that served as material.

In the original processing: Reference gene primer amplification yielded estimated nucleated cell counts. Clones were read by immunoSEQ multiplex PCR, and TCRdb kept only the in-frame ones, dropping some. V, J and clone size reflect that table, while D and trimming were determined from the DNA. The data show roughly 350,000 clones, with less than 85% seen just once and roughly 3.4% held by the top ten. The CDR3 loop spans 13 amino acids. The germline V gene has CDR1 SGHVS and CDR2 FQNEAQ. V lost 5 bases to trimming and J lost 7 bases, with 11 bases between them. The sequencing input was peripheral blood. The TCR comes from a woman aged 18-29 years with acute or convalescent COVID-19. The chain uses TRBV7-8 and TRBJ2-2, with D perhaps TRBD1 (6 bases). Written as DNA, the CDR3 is TGTGCCAGCAGCAGACAGGCCTTCGGGGAGCTGTTTTTT. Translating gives CASSRQAFGELFF.